This T cell receptor (beta chain) was sequenced during a study of T-cell memory formation after mild COVID-19. Trimming shortened V by 4 bases and J by 1 base, and 14 bases separated the two germline ends. CDR1 and CDR2 (germline): SGDLS, YYNGEE. The CDR3 sequence is 15 residues long. Findings and caveats of the study: Some clones that responded turned up in pre-infection memory, which suggests that cross-reactive memory joined in. Contracting clones localized mainly to CM and EM when CD4+ and mainly to EMRA when CD8+. Contracting clones from day 15 to 85 showed balanced CD4/CD8; later expanders favored CD4+. Whether second-wave clones peaking at day 37 were SARS-CoV-2 specific went unconfirmed.

Remarks on this clonotype: Its target is unknown.

TCRdb re-called the 5' RACE reads with MiXCR, one entry per CDR3 protein. This table holds roughly 200,000 distinct CDR3 sequences, approximately 16% found once. The sequence was collected from an adult woman who had mild COVID-19 (a few samples of this study predate the infection). Cell type and time point are not known. Material for sequencing was PBMCs or a T cell subset sorted from them (not recorded which). The chain carries TRBV9 and TRBJ1-1; TRBD1 is a possible D gene (6 bases). The CDR3 reads CASSRGQRANTEAFF. CDR3 DNA sequence: TGTGCCAGCAGCAGGGGACAACGAGCGAACACTGAAGCTTTCTTT.